This T cell receptor (beta chain) was identified in a study of blood T cell repertoires in COVID-19. Study context: Sites across the United States, Italy and Spain contributed samples from acute and convalescent COVID-19. The cDNA or gDNA used as material had been derived from T cells, B-cell-depleted T cells, or PBMCs.

Trimming removed 3 bases from V and 8 bases from J; junction bases left unmatched: 12. CDR3 length equals 16 residues. Germline values: CDR1 LNHDA, CDR2 SQIVND (reference sequence). In the study's own analysis: Amplification of reference gene primers was used by the study to estimate nucleated cell counts. This table comes from immunoSEQ multiplex PCR, and its TCRdb copy is limited to in-frame clones, with some not included. V and J calls and clone size follow that table, whereas D and trimming were derived from the DNA. The sample lists nearly 200,000 clones; approximately 87% were seen once. The count of this clone is one.

This clonotype was sampled from a woman aged 70-85 years with acute or convalescent COVID-19. Sequenced input: peripheral blood. The rearrangement uses TRBV19 and TRBJ1-4; 7 bases are shared with TRBD1. The CDR3 nucleotides read TGTGCCAGTAGTATCTCACGACAGGGCCCAGGGGAAAAACTGTTTTTT. It encodes CASSISRQGPGEKLFF. The entire variable domain, with the rest obtained from reference TRBV19 and TRBJ1-4, is as follows: DGGITQSPKYLFRKEGQNVTLSCEQNLNHDAMYWYRQDPGQGLRLIYYSQIVNDFQKGDIAEGYSVSREKKESFPLTVTSAQKNPTAFYLCASSISRQGPGEKLFFGSGTQLSVL.